A single sample is the source of the 18 T cell receptor beta chains below, sequenced in a study of regulatory T cells in long-lasting Graves disease (dated by TCRdb to about 2021). Library prep was done by multiplex PCR. TCRdb shows the sequencer as Illumina HiSeq 4000. iRepertoire HTBI primers and Arm-PCR amplification of CDR3 regions were used to construct TCR beta libraries. TCRdb trimmed public reads at Q25 via fastp, called clones via MiXCR and kept in-frame beta chains. Here each entry gathers all rows of one CDR3 protein and keeps the most common genes and DNA. The sample table lists approximately 310,000 distinct CDR3 sequences, 15% to 20% of them with a count of one. About 38% of the sample comes from the top ten. This specimen's time point label, per the study, means: newly diagnosed GD, antithyroid drugs for less than 3 months. For both TCR sequencing and RNA sequencing, RNA was extracted from PBMCs in TRIzol.

The source was peripheral blood mononuclear cells (PBMCs), collected at new diagnosis, from a patient treated with antithyroid drugs. The receptors derive from a female donor with Graves disease.

Concerning this clonotype itself: One end of the junction fails to match germline, which may point to a read error. This chain uses TRBV29-1 with TRBJ2-7, with TRBD2 matching over 7 bases. Germline V CDR1 and CDR2: SQVTM, ANQGSEA. CDR3 length: 16 amino acids. The CDR3, as DNA: TGCAGCGTAGAAGACTACGGTCTAGCGGACTCCTACGAGCAGTACTTC. This translates into CSVEDYGLADSYEQYF.

This clonotype was seen repeatedly, ten times or more. CDR3 sequence: CATSDLPLAGAPPGFGTQYF. CDR3 coding DNA: TGTGCCACCAGTGATTTGCCGCTAGCGGGAGCCCCACCGGGTTTTGGTACGCAGTATTTT. The J gene is TRBJ2-3, the V gene TRBV24-1; the match to TRBD2 covers 10 bases. CDR1 is KGHDR and CDR2 is SFDVKD in the germline V gene. The CDR3 sequence is 20 residues long. Germline trimming cut 0 bases from V and 8 bases from J; bases unmatched to any gene: 19.

V and J are TRBV6-1 and TRBJ2-2; no definite D call. The germline V and J ends were trimmed by 6 bases and 4 bases, with 9 bases remaining between them. This CDR3 contains 13 residues. Germline CDR1 and CDR2: MNHNS and SASEGT. The CDR3 DNA is TGTGCCAGCAGGGTTGGGCCCACCGGGGAGCTGTTTTTT. As protein: CASRVGPTGELFF.

The sample holds many counts of this clonotype. The gene calls are TRBV27 and TRBJ2-2, with 9 bases fitting TRBD1. The germline gives CDR1 MNHEY, CDR2 SMNVEV (reference sequence). This CDR3 is 15 amino acids long. The J segment lost 4 bases and the V segment lost 5 bases, leaving 5 bases of the junction unmatched. CDR3 DNA: TGTGCCAGCAGTCCGAGGACAGGGGTCACCGGGGAGCTGTTTTTT. Encoded protein: CASSPRTGVTGELFF.

This clonotype was counted between two and nine times. The CDR3, as DNA: TGTGCCAGCCAGGGAGGGAATAATCAGCCCCAGCATTTT. Residues: CASQGGNNQPQHF. The chain has TRBV6-1 and TRBJ1-5; maybe TRBD1 (5 bases). V was pared by 8 bases and J by 4 bases, with 12 bases between. The germline gives CDR1 MNHNS, CDR2 SASEGT. This CDR3 spans 13 amino acids.

This clonotype occurred many times. This CDR3 reads CASSDVSSGNTIYF. The CDR3 DNA reads TGTGCCAGCAGTGATGTTTCCTCTGGAAACACCATATATTTT. This chain links TRBV2 with TRBJ1-3; no definite D call. Germline V gives CDR1 SNHLY, CDR2 FYNNEI. This CDR3 comprises 14 residues. Trimming cost V 3 bases and J 0 bases, with 6 bases left between them.

This clonotype has ten or more counts. The chain employs TRBV14 and TRBJ2-1, with 10 bases matching TRBD2. The CDR3 sequence is 16 residues long. Per the germline V gene, CDR1 is SGHDN and CDR2 is FVKESK. Trimming took 4 bases from V and 4 from J; bases not matched to a gene: 7. The CDR3 region has the DNA TGTGCCAGCAGCCCTCTAGCGGGAGCGTCATACAATGAGCAGTTCTTC. It translates to CASSPLAGASYNEQFF.

This clonotype was counted ten times or more. This chain links TRBV7-9 with TRBJ2-7, with unresolved D. Germline V gene data show CDR1 as SEHNR and CDR2 as FQNEAQ (reference sequence). V was pared by 1 base and J by 0 bases, with 13 bases between. The CDR3 spans 16 residues. CDR3 DNA: TGTGCCAGCAGCTTAGGGCGAGTGGCGGCCTCCTACGAGCAGTACTTC. Residues: CASSLGRVAASYEQYF.

The V call is TRBV3-1, the J call TRBJ2-2; no definite D call. Germline V gene data show CDR1 as LGHDT and CDR2 as YNNKEL (reference sequence). V was shortened by 1 base and J by 0 bases, with 0 bases between the two germline ends. This CDR3 has 13 residues. The chain's CDR3 is CASSQANTGELFF. The CDR3 coding sequence is TGTGCCAGCAGCCAAGCGAACACCGGGGAGCTGTTTTTT. The entire variable domain, with the rest obtained from reference TRBV3-1 and TRBJ2-2, is as follows: DTAVSQTPKYLVTQMGNDKSIKCEQNLGHDTMYWYKQDSKKFLKIMFSYNNKELIINETVPNRFSPKSPDKAHLNLHINSLELGDSAVYFCASSQANTGELFFGEGSRLTVL.

The chain has TRBV28 and TRBJ2-1; D gene ambiguous. The V end lost 5 bases, the J end lost 6 bases, and 8 bases lay between the germline ends. The CDR3 runs 12 residues. CDR1 is MDHEN and CDR2 is SYDVKM in the germline V gene. Here the CDR3 reads CASSTPANEQFF. The CDR3 bases are TGTGCCAGCAGTACCCCAGCCAATGAGCAGTTCTTC.

In its sample, this clonotype was seen many times. The chain combines TRBV12-3 or TRBV12-4 with TRBJ1-1; D is ambiguous. The CDR3 covers 14 residues. Trimming cost V 7 bases and J 5 bases, with 17 bases left between them. The DNA for the CDR3 is TGTGCCAGCACCAGATGGGCGCCGGGAACTGAAGCTTTCTTT. This gives the protein CASTRWAPGTEAFF.

The chain links TRBV9 to TRBJ2-1; perhaps TRBD2 as D (6 bases). There are 17 residues in the CDR3. The V end was cut by 1 base, the J end by 7 bases, with 21 bases between. Germline V gene data show CDR1 as SGDLS and CDR2 as YYNGEE. CDR3 coding DNA: TGTGCCAGCAGCGTAAGGTTGGGGGGAGGCAATTGGAATGAGCAGTTCTTC. It codes for CASSVRLGGGNWNEQFF.

This chain connects TRBV6-1 to TRBJ2-4; D gene ambiguous. Germline CDR1 and CDR2: MNHNS and SASEGT. V lost 6 bases and J lost 3, with 9 bases in between. This CDR3 region has 13 residues. Here the CDR3 reads CASSPWDKNIQYF. The CDR3 DNA reads TGTGCCAGCAGCCCCTGGGACAAAAACATTCAGTACTTC.

The V gene is TRBV20-1, the J gene TRBJ2-7; 9 bases are a match to TRBD2. Germline CDR1 reads DFQATT; CDR2 reads SNEGSKA (reference sequence). CDR3 length equals 12 residues. Trimming took 2 bases from V and 5 from J; bases not matched to a gene: 1. The CDR3, as DNA: TGCAGTGCTAGACCTAGCGGGGACGAGCAGTACTTC. Translated: CSARPSGDEQYF.

About this clonotype itself: Here the CDR3 omits its conserved ending phenylalanine or tryptophan, so a read error is the likely source. This sequence joins TRBV18 and TRBJ1-4; no reliable D call. Germline V gives CDR1 KGHSH, CDR2 LQKENI. The V gene lost 2 bases and the J gene lost 5 bases, with 9 bases spanning the gap. The length of the CDR3 is 14 residues. The CDR3, as DNA: TGTGCCAGCTCACCAGCGGTAGCGAATGAAAAACTGTTTTCT. It specifies CASSPAVANEKLFS.

The rearrangement links TRBV19 to TRBJ2-1; 7 nucleotides align to TRBD2. After removal of 3 bases from V and 0 bases from J, the junction contained 5 bases not matched to a gene. Germline V gene sequence: CDR1 LNHDA, CDR2 SQIVND (reference sequence). The CDR3 totals 16 residues. CDR3 region: CASSIQGGSSYNEQFF. The CDR3 coding sequence is TGTGCCAGTAGTATCCAGGGCGGGAGCTCCTACAATGAGCAGTTCTTC.

The rearrangement joins TRBV3-1 to TRBJ1-6; tentatively, D is TRBD1 (6 bases). CDR3 length: 14 amino acids. Trimming cost V 3 bases and J 5 bases, with 8 bases left between them. Germline V gene lookup returns CDR1 LGHDT and CDR2 YNNKEL (reference sequence). The CDR3 here is CASSHRGDNSPLHF. In DNA, the CDR3 is TGTGCCAGCAGCCACAGGGGAGATAATTCACCCCTCCACTTT.

The table lists this clonotype with many counts. This chain connects TRBV28 to TRBJ1-5, with D maybe TRBD1 (6 bases). Between the trimmed V and J ends, which lost 6 bases and 5 bases, there was a span of 14 bases. CDR3 length: 14 amino acids. Germline V gene data show CDR1 as MDHEN and CDR2 as SYDVKM. CDR3 loop: CASRKRDTDQPQHF. In DNA form, the CDR3 reads TGTGCCAGCAGGAAACGGGACACCGATCAGCCCCAGCATTTT.